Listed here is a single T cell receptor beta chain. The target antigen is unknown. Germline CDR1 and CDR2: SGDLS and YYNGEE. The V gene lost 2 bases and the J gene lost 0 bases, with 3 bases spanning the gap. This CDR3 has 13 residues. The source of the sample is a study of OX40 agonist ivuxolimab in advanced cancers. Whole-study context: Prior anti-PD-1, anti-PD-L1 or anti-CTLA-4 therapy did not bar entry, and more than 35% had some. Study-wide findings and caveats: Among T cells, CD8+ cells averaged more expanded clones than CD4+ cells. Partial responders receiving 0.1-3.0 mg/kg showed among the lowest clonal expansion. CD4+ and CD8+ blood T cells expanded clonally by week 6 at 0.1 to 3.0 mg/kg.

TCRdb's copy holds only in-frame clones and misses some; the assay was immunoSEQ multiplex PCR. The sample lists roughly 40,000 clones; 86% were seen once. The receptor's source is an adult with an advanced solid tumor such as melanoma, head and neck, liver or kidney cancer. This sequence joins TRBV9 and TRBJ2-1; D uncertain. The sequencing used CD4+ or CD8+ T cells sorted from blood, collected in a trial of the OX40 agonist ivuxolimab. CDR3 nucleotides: TGTGCCAGCAGCGTTTTCTCCTACAATGAGCAGTTCTTC. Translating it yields CASSVFSYNEQFF.